This T cell receptor beta chain was profiled in a study of brain T cells in children with intractable seizures. Study-level results: Clones missing pre-surgery may reflect undersampling of that blood sample. Only CDR3 sequence similarity suggested viral specificity, without known HCMV serostatus.

This clone has only one observation. Its antigen is unidentified. Here immunoSEQ multiplex PCR was the method, and the copy in TCRdb shows in-frame clones only, minus some. The sample lists about 340,000 clones, about 93% seen once, with 4.5% to 7% in the top ten. Noted time point: blood from clinic visit 5 months post-surgery; TSC patient then seizure free. Surgery cases with the highest brain T cell transcript signatures were chosen for sequencing. Pre-surgery treatment included at least one anti-epileptic drug. The V segment lost 6 bases and the J segment 3 bases; nucleotides outside the gene matches: 5. This CDR3 comprises 15 residues. Germline V gene lookup returns CDR1 MDHEN and CDR2 SYDVKM.

This sample comprised peripheral blood, obtained more than 4 months after surgery. The chain is built from TRBV28 and TRBJ2-3, with 11 nucleotides matching TRBD2. The origin of this receptor is a boy younger than two with tuberous sclerosis and intractable seizures. This CDR3 reads CASRLSSGRTDTQYF. CDR3 sequence (DNA): TGTGCCAGCAGGCTTTCTAGCGGGAGGACAGATACGCAGTATTTT. The entire variable domain, with the rest obtained from reference TRBV28 and TRBJ2-3, is as follows: DVKVTQSSRYLVKRTGEKVFLECVQDMDHENMFWYRQDPGLGLRLIYFSYDVKMKEKGDIPEGYSVSREKKERFSLILESASTNQTSMYLCASRLSSGRTDTQYFGPGTRLTVL.